These 18 T cell receptor beta chains share one sample of origin, sequenced in a study of blood T cell repertoires in COVID-19 (dated by TCRdb to 2018 to 2020). Library construction relied on the immunoSEQ multiplex PCR assay. What TCRdb holds here is the immuneACCESS table cut down to in-frame rearrangements. Part of the clones is not present; checked against another copy, under half of the missing clones reflect an unresolved V gene, and the others are unexplained. Recorded for this sample are some 190,000 clones; 80% of them occurred a single time. The ten biggest clones cover 13% to 15% of the sample. The sample consisted of PBMCs or T cells enriched from blood (not recorded which). These receptor sequences come from a man aged 60 to 75 who had been exposed to COVID-19.

This clone showed up just once. The rearrangement uses TRBV6-4 and TRBJ2-3, with 7 bases that match TRBD2. With V trimmed by 0 bases and J by 4 bases, 7 bases remained unmatched. Germline V gene data show CDR1 as MRHNA and CDR2 as SNTAGT. The CDR3 covers 16 residues. The CDR3 loop is CASSDSGGSRADTQYF. The DNA of the CDR3 is TGTGCCAGCAGTGACTCAGGCGGGAGCCGAGCAGATACGCAGTATTTT.

This chain links TRBV9 with TRBJ1-1; TRBD1 might be the D (6 bases). The CDR3 runs to 15 residues. V lost 0 bases to trimming and J lost 3 bases, with 12 bases between them. Germline V gene sequence: CDR1 SGDLS, CDR2 YYNGEE. CDR3 sequence reads: CASSVALGAYTEAFF. CDR3 sequence (DNA): TGTGCCAGCAGCGTAGCTCTGGGGGCCTACACTGAAGCTTTCTTT. Drawing the rest from reference TRBV9 and TRBJ1-1, the complete variable domain is DSGVTQTPKHLITATGQRVTLRCSPRSGDLSVYWYQQSLDQGLQFLIQYYNGEERAKGNILERFSAQQFPDLHSELNLSSLELGDSALYFCASSVALGAYTEAFFGQGTRLTVV.

The chain combines TRBV30 with TRBJ1-2; D not certain. The V gene lost 4 bases and the J gene lost 5 bases, with 11 bases spanning the gap. Germline CDR1 reads GTSNPN; CDR2 reads SVGIG (reference sequence). There are 12 residues in the CDR3. The CDR3 region has the DNA TGTGCCTGGACTATGACCGGGTATGGCTACACCTTC. Translated, it gives CAWTMTGYGYTF.

This clone was seen repeatedly, ten times or more. The rearrangement uses TRBV2 and TRBJ1-1, with TRBD1 as a possible D gene (5 bases). Germline assignment: CDR1 SNHLY and CDR2 FYNNEI. CDR3 length equals 13 residues. V lost 4 bases to trimming and J lost 10 bases, with 16 bases between them. CDR3 in DNA: TGTGCCAGCAGTGGAGACTCCCGTGGGGCAGCTTTCTTT. The encoded protein is CASSGDSRGAAFF.

The chain couples TRBV3-1 (or the pseudogene TRBV3-2) to TRBJ1-6; TRBD1 might be the D (5 bases). Germline V gene sequence: CDR1 LGHDT, CDR2 YNNKEL (reference sequence). This CDR3 has 14 residues. The germline V and J ends were trimmed by 1 base and 9 bases, with 10 bases remaining between them. CDR3 amino acids: CASSQVDSSSPLHF. The CDR3 DNA sequence: TGTGCCAGCAGCCAAGTCGACAGCTCTTCACCCCTCCACTTT.

The chain links TRBV7-9 to TRBJ1-1; D perhaps matches TRBD1 (6 bases). This CDR3 is built from 13 residues. Per germline, CDR1 SEHNR and CDR2 FQNEAQ (reference sequence). Between the trimmed V and J ends, which lost 7 bases and 10 bases, there was a span of 19 bases. CDR3 loop: CASTNGNREIAFF. The DNA for the CDR3 is TGTGCCAGCACCAACGGAAACAGGGAGATAGCTTTCTTT.

The chain is built from TRBV5-1 and TRBJ2-7, with TRBD2 as a possible D gene (6 bases). Trimming pared 3 bases from V and 7 bases from J, leaving 23 bases between. There are 16 residues in the CDR3. Germline-derived CDR1 and CDR2 are SGHRS and YFSETQ. DNA for the CDR3: TGCGCCAGCAGCTCCGACCCGGGACTTCCGTCGGGGGAGCAGTACTTC. Its translation is CASSSDPGLPSGEQYF. Full variable domain (rest looked up from reference TRBV5-1 and TRBJ2-7): KAGVTQTPRYLIKTRGQQVTLSCSPISGHRSVSWYQQTPGQGLQFLFEYFSETQRNKGNFPGRFSGRQFSNSRSEMNVSTLELGDSALYLCASSSDPGLPSGEQYFGPGTRLTVT.

The gene calls are TRBV29-1 and TRBJ1-2; 8 nucleotides align to TRBD1. Germline assignment: CDR1 SQVTM and CDR2 ANQGSEA. This CDR3 has 13 residues. V was clipped by 4 bases and J by 5 bases; unmatched bases: 6. This CDR3 is CSVVQGAGYGYTF. CDR3 DNA sequence: TGCAGCGTTGTCCAGGGGGCTGGATATGGCTACACCTTC.

The chain couples TRBV29-1 to TRBJ1-2, with 10 bases matching TRBD1. V trimming: 7 bases; J trimming: 4 bases; junction bases outside the gene matches: 9. Germline V gives CDR1 SQVTM, CDR2 ANQGSEA. The CDR3 totals 14 residues. The DNA of the CDR3 is TGCAGCGCGCGACAGGGGGCGTCGGGCTATGGCTACACCTTC. As protein: CSARQGASGYGYTF.

The chain couples TRBV2 to TRBJ1-1; D gene uncertain. Germline lookup yields CDR1 SNHLY and CDR2 FYNNEI. V was shortened by 11 bases and J by 0 bases, with 16 bases between the two germline ends. The CDR3 covers 14 residues. In nucleotides, the CDR3 is TGTGCCGACCTACAACAGCTGGTGAACACTGAAGCTTTCTTT. Protein product: CADLQQLVNTEAFF.

The chain links TRBV5-1 to TRBJ2-7; 9 nucleotides agree with TRBD2. Germline V gene data show CDR1 as SGHRS and CDR2 as YFSETQ. Losses at the gene ends were 0 bases for V and 1 base for J; bases not matched to a gene: 14. CDR3 length: 19 amino acids. The CDR3 DNA is TGCGCCAGCAGCTTGGCCGGGGTAGCGGGAGACCTATTATCCTACGAGCAGTACTTC. This codes for CASSLAGVAGDLLSYEQYF. Full variable domain (rest looked up from reference TRBV5-1 and TRBJ2-7): KAGVTQTPRYLIKTRGQQVTLSCSPISGHRSVSWYQQTPGQGLQFLFEYFSETQRNKGNFPGRFSGRQFSNSRSEMNVSTLELGDSALYLCASSLAGVAGDLLSYEQYFGPGTRLTVT.

This clone has more than one count but fewer than ten. The V and J genes are TRBV19 and TRBJ2-7; weak D call: TRBD2 (6 bases). The germline CDR1 and CDR2 sequences are LNHDA and SQIVND (reference sequence). The V end was cut by 1 base, the J end by 5 bases, with 15 bases between. This CDR3 contains 15 residues. The CDR3 DNA reads TGTGCCAGTAGTATAGGCCGACAGCGGGCGGACGAGCAGTACTTC. Translated, it gives CASSIGRQRADEQYF. Looking up the rest from reference TRBV19 and TRBJ2-7 gives the full variable domain: DGGITQSPKYLFRKEGQNVTLSCEQNLNHDAMYWYRQDPGQGLRLIYYSQIVNDFQKGDIAEGYSVSREKKESFPLTVTSAQKNPTAFYLCASSIGRQRADEQYFGPGTRLTVT.

This clone was recorded once. This sequence joins TRBV9 and TRBJ2-1, with TRBD1 matching over 9 bases. Trimming at V came to 0 bases and at J to 9 bases, leaving 10 bases not matched to a gene. The CDR3 has 16 residues. Germline lookup yields CDR1 SGDLS and CDR2 YYNGEE. Written as DNA, the CDR3 is TGTGCCAGCAGCGTAGCTTCGGGACAGGGTGGCAGTGAGCAGTTCTTC. Protein product: CASSVASGQGGSEQFF.

The genes are TRBV6-5 and TRBJ1-2; D is perhaps TRBD1 (5 bases). The CDR3 has 12 amino acids. V was pared by 7 bases and J by 7 bases, with 13 bases between. Germline loops: CDR1 MNHEY, CDR2 SVGAGI. CDR3 DNA sequence: TGTGCCAGCAATAACGGGGGTGTTGGCTACACCTTC. Residues: CASNNGGVGYTF.

This clone was seen once. The rearrangement links TRBV12-2 to TRBJ1-4. TRBV12-2 is recorded as a pseudogene. The CDR3 totals 14 residues. Here the CDR3 DNA reads TGTGCAAGTCGCTTTTTCGGGGTTGGGGAAAAACTGTTTTTT. The encoded protein is CASRFFGVGEKLFF.

This clone has a single count. V and J are TRBV5-4 and TRBJ2-5, with a tentative D call TRBD1 (6 bases). Germline V lookup: CDR1 SGHNT, CDR2 YYREEE (reference sequence). This CDR3 region has 13 residues. V dropped 2 bases and J dropped 5 bases, with 10 bases sitting between them. The CDR3 DNA sequence: TGTGCCAGCAGCTTACAGGGACGGGAGACCCAGTACTTC. Translated, it gives CASSLQGRETQYF.

Regarding this clone: Other DNA sequences in the sample encode the same CDR3. The chain is built from TRBV11-2 and TRBJ1-3; D is ambiguous. Germline V gene data show CDR1 as SGHAT and CDR2 as FQNNGV. Trimming stripped 0 bases from V and 4 bases from J, with 10 bases between. This CDR3 is 15 amino acids long. The CDR3 protein is CASSLDRGSGNTIYF. The CDR3 DNA sequence: TGTGCCAGCAGCTTAGATCGAGGGTCAGGAAACACCATATATTTT.

V and J are TRBV27 and TRBJ2-6; 7 bases agree with TRBD2. Germline CDR1 and CDR2: MNHEY and SMNVEV (reference sequence). Trimming at V came to 8 bases and at J to 2 bases, leaving 0 bases not matched to a gene. The CDR3 covers 13 residues. The CDR3 sequence: CASRGAGANVLTF. The CDR3 nucleotides read TGTGCCAGCCGGGGGGCTGGGGCCAACGTCCTGACTTTC. The full variable domain, rest sourced from reference TRBV27 and TRBJ2-6, is EAQVTQNPRYLITVTGKKLTVTCSQNMNHEYMSWYRQDPGLGLRQIYYSMNVEVTDKGDVPEGYKVSRKEKRNFPLILESPSPNQTSLYFCASRGAGANVLTFGAGSRLTVL.